This TCR beta chain derives from a study of shared clonotypes between healthy human individuals. The CDR3 covers 15 residues. Germline CDR1 is SQVTM and CDR2 is ANQGSEA. The V gene lost 2 bases and the J gene lost 4 bases, with 17 bases spanning the gap. Profiling relied on immunoSEQ multiplex PCR, and the TCRdb table lists in-frame clones only, not all of them. In the table there are around 2,000,000 clones, about 95% of which are singletons. Terminally differentiated effector memory CD45RA+ cells were left out of the naive CD8 fraction, which was CD45RO-negative and positively selected for CCR7. This chain uses TRBV29-1 with TRBJ2-5; weak D call: TRBD2 (6 bases). The receptor comes from a man aged 18 to 29 in good health. Sequenced input: naive CD8+ T cells sorted from blood. CDR3 nucleotide sequence: TGCAGCGTTGAATTACCGGGGGTTACTGGAGAGACCCAGTACTTC. Protein sequence: CSVELPGVTGETQYF.